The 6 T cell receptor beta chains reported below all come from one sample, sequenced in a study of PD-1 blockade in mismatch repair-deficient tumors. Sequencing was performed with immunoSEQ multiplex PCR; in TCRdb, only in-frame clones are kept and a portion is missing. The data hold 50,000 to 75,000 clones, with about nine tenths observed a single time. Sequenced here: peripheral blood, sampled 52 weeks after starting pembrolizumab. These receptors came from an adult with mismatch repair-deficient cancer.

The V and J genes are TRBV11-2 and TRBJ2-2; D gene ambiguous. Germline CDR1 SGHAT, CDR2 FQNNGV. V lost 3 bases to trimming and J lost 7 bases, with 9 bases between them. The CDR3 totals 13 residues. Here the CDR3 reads CASSLLVDGELFF. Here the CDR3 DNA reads TGTGCCAGCAGCTTGTTGGTAGACGGGGAGCTGTTTTTT.

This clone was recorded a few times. DNA for the CDR3: TGTGCCAGCTCCTATGGGACTAGCTTCTACGAGCAGTACTTC. Its protein is CASSYGTSFYEQYF. J is TRBJ2-7 and V is TRBV18; 9 nucleotides align to TRBD2. Losses at the gene ends were 6 bases for V and 3 bases for J; bases not matched to a gene: 6. CDR3 length equals 14 residues. Per germline, CDR1 KGHSH and CDR2 LQKENI.

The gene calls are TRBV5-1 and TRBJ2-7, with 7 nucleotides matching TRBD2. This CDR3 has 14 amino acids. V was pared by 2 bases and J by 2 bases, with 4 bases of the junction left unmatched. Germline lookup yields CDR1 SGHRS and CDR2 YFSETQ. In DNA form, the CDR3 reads TGCGCCAGCAGCTTCCGGGGAGGGGCCTACGAGCAGTACTTC. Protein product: CASSFRGGAYEQYF.

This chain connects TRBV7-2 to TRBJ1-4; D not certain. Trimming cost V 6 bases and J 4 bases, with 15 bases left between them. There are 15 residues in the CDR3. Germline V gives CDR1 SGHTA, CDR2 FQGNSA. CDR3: CASSTTPLINEKLFF. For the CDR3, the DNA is TGTGCCAGCAGTACGACGCCACTCATTAATGAAAAACTGTTTTTT.

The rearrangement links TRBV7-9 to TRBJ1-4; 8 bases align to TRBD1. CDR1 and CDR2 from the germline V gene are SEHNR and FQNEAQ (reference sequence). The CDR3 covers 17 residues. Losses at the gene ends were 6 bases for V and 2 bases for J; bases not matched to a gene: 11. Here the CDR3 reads CASSPFPRQGTNEKLFF. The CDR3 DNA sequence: TGTGCCAGCAGTCCGTTTCCAAGACAGGGGACTAATGAAAAACTGTTTTTT.

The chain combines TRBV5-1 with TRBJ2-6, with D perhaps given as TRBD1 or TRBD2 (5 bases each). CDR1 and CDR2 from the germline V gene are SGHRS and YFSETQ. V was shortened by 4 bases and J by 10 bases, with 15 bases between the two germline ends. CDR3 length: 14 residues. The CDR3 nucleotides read TGCGCCAGCAGCCATAGAGTCAGGGAGAACGTCCTGACTTTC. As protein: CASSHRVRENVLTF.